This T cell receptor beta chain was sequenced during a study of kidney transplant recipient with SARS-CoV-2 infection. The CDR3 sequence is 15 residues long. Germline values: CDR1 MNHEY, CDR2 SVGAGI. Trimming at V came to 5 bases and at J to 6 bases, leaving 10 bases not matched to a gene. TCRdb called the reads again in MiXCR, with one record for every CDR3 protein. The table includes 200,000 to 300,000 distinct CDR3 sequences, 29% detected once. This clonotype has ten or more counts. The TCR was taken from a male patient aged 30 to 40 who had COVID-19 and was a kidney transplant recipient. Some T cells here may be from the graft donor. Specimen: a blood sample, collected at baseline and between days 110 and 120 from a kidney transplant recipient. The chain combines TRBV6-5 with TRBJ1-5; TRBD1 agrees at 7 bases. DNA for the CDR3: TGTGCCAGCAGTACTGGGACAGTAGAAGGTCAGCCCCAGCATTTT. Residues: CASSTGTVEGQPQHF.